The 26 T cell receptor beta chains presented below share a single source sample, sequenced in a study of CD8+ T cells in alopecia areata. Sequencing used cDNA as its template, made by extracting RNA and reverse transcribing it. TCRdb's table, derived via immunoSEQ multiplex PCR, lists solely in-frame clones and lacks some. In the table there are over 150,000 clones, about 61% of which are singletons. The sample was CD8+ T cells sorted from blood. These receptors were taken from a human donor in good health.

The J gene is TRBJ2-7, the V gene TRBV6-5; TRBD2 matches at 7 bases. The CDR3 spans 12 residues. Trimming took 6 bases from V and 6 from J; bases not matched to a gene: 5. Per germline, CDR1 MNHEY and CDR2 SVGAGI. The CDR3 region has the DNA TGTGCCAGCAGGCCAGCGGGGACCGAGCAGTACTTC. Amino acid sequence: CASRPAGTEQYF.

This sequence joins TRBV7-6 and TRBJ1-6; weak D call: TRBD1 (5 bases). Germline V CDR1 and CDR2: SGHVS, FNYEAQ. V was cut by 5 bases and J by 13 bases, with 18 bases left in between. The CDR3 sequence is 14 residues long. This CDR3 is CASSRRDGGSPLHF. The DNA for the CDR3 is TGTGCCAGCAGCCGACGGGACGGGGGTTCGCCCCTCCACTTT.

The rearrangement uses TRBV13 and TRBJ2-3, with 8 bases that match TRBD2. The V and J ends lost 5 bases and 2 bases, in that order; junction bases with no gene match: 6. Germline CDR1 is PRHDT and CDR2 is FYEKMQ (reference sequence). The CDR3 length is 15 residues. The CDR3 region is CASSTLAGNTDTQYF. Written as DNA, the CDR3 is TGTGCCAGCAGCACCTTAGCGGGGAACACAGATACGCAGTATTTT.

The chain has TRBV29-1 and TRBJ2-2, with D unresolved. Trimming took 3 bases from V and 4 from J, leaving 6 bases between them. CDR1 SQVTM and CDR2 ANQGSEA come from the germline V gene. This CDR3 has 12 residues. The DNA of the CDR3 is TGCAGCGTTGAGCTCAGCACCGGGGAGCTGTTTTTT. This gives the protein CSVELSTGELFF.

The chain links TRBV29-1 to TRBJ1-1, with 9 bases fitting TRBD1. The CDR3 totals 14 residues. V lost 6 bases, J lost 2 bases, and 7 bases stayed unmatched. From germline, CDR1 is SQVTM and CDR2 ANQGSEA. The CDR3 nucleotides read TGCAGCGTGCCCCCGGGACAGGGTAACACTGAAGCTTTCTTT. It codes for CSVPPGQGNTEAFF.

J is TRBJ2-5 and V is TRBV9; D may match TRBD1 or TRBD2 (5 bases each). Germline V gene lookup returns CDR1 SGDLS and CDR2 YYNGEE. Deletions cut 3 bases from V and 3 bases from J, with 15 bases between. CDR3 size: 15 residues. For the CDR3, the DNA is TGTGCCAGCAGCGGTGGTGGGGGAGACAAAGAGACCCAGTACTTC. Translated: CASSGGGGDKETQYF.

The chain has TRBV7-2 and TRBJ2-7; 10 nucleotides align to TRBD2. Germline-derived CDR1 and CDR2 are SGHTA and FQGNSA. The CDR3 totals 14 residues. Trimming at V came to 4 bases and at J to 3 bases, leaving 3 bases not matched to a gene. CDR3 DNA: TGTGCCAGCAGCTCGGGACTAGCGTACTACGAGCAGTACTTC. Translated, it gives CASSSGLAYYEQYF.

In its sample, this clone was seen a few times. The chain is built from TRBV29-1 and TRBJ2-1, with D maybe TRBD2 (6 bases). V lost 5 bases to trimming and J lost 3 bases, with 11 bases between them. Germline V gene sequence: CDR1 SQVTM, CDR2 ANQGSEA. This CDR3 has 13 residues. This CDR3 reads CSVRAGHYNEQFF. Written as DNA, the CDR3 is TGCAGCGTTAGGGCGGGGCACTACAATGAGCAGTTCTTC.

CDR3 nucleotide sequence: TGTGCCTGGAGCAAAGGGGGCTTCACAGATACGCAGTATTTT. Amino acids: CAWSKGGFTDTQYF. The genes are TRBV30 and TRBJ2-3; 7 bases fit TRBD1. The CDR3 has 14 amino acids. In germline, CDR1 is GTSNPN, CDR2 SVGIG (reference sequence). Trimming cost V 3 bases and J 2 bases; bases outside gene matches: 5.

The rearrangement uses TRBV27 and TRBJ2-7; either TRBD1 or TRBD2 may fit D (5 bases each). The V gene's germline CDR1 is MNHEY and CDR2 SMNVEV (reference sequence). The CDR3 contains 13 residues. With 7 bases removed from V and 2 bases from J, the gap between germline ends came to 12 bases. In DNA, the CDR3 is TGTGCCAGCAAAGAGGGGCTGACCTACGAGCAGTACTTC. Protein: CASKEGLTYEQYF.

V is TRBV12-5 and J is TRBJ2-3; 13 bases are shared with TRBD2. CDR1 and CDR2 (germline): LGHNT, FRNRAP. This CDR3 has 16 amino acids. The junction had 5 bases not matched to a gene; V was cut back by 6 bases and J by 2 bases. The CDR3 DNA reads TGTGCTAGTGGGGTAGGGACTAGCGGGGACACAGATACGCAGTATTTT. This sequence encodes CASGVGTSGDTDTQYF.

CDR3 in DNA: TGCAGCGTTCAAGGGACAGGGAACACCGGGGAGCTGTTTTTT. Encoded protein: CSVQGTGNTGELFF. The chain couples TRBV29-1 to TRBJ2-2; TRBD1 matches at 8 bases. V shed 5 bases and J 1 base; nucleotides not matched to a gene: 3. CDR3 length equals 14 residues. The germline gives CDR1 SQVTM, CDR2 ANQGSEA.

A few counts support this clone. The chain has TRBV29-1 and TRBJ2-1; TRBD1 agrees at 8 bases. The CDR3 extends over 16 amino acids. Germline V gene lookup returns CDR1 SQVTM and CDR2 ANQGSEA. J was trimmed by 7 bases and V by 1 base; bases with no gene match: 12. The CDR3: CSVEGVRDRTSNEQFF. CDR3 DNA sequence: TGCAGCGTTGAAGGTGTCCGGGACAGGACGTCGAATGAGCAGTTCTTC.

V usage is TRBV29-1 and J usage is TRBJ1-2; D possibly corresponds to TRBD1 (5 bases). Germline V gene data show CDR1 as SQVTM and CDR2 as ANQGSEA. Deletions cut 3 bases from V and 5 bases from J, with 10 bases between. This CDR3 is 12 amino acids long. The CDR3 nucleotides are TGCAGCGTTGATCGGGGGGGGTATGGCTACACCTTC. It encodes CSVDRGGYGYTF.

This chain links TRBV27 with TRBJ2-4, with D perhaps assigned TRBD1 or TRBD2 (5 bases each). Germline CDR1 reads MNHEY; CDR2 reads SMNVEV (reference sequence). The CDR3 covers 15 residues. V was shortened by 5 bases and J by 6 bases, with 17 bases between the two germline ends. CDR3 in amino acids: CASSLSPGRRNIQYF. CDR3 DNA: TGTGCCAGCAGTCTCTCACCGGGACGGCGAAACATTCAGTACTTC.

DNA for the CDR3: TGTGCCACCATGAGAGAGACCCAGTACTTC. Protein: CATMRETQYF. This chain links TRBV25-1 with TRBJ2-5, with D unclear. Germline V gene data show CDR1 as MGHDK and CDR2 as SYGVNS. Deletions cut 10 bases from V and 4 bases from J, with 7 bases between. The CDR3 length is 10 residues.

In this sample, this clone turned up a few times. This chain joins TRBV19 and TRBJ1-5; 9 bases agree with TRBD1. CDR3 length: 16 residues. The V segment lost 5 bases and the J segment 2 bases; nucleotides outside the gene matches: 7. Germline V gene sequence: CDR1 LNHDA, CDR2 SQIVND (reference sequence). The CDR3 spells CASSVRDRAGNQPQHF. Written as DNA, the CDR3 is TGTGCCAGTAGTGTCAGGGACAGGGCGGGCAATCAGCCCCAGCATTTT.

The chain links TRBV7-9 to TRBJ2-7; 9 positions match TRBD1. CDR1 is SEHNR and CDR2 is FQNEAQ in the germline V gene (reference sequence). V was clipped by 2 bases and J by 2 bases; unmatched bases: 10. The CDR3 consists of 17 residues. The CDR3 loop is CASSLSMNGDRAYEQYF. The CDR3 nucleotides are TGTGCCAGCAGCTTATCGATGAACGGGGACAGGGCCTACGAGCAGTACTTC.

This CDR3 reads CASSPGGPYEQYF. The CDR3 nucleotides are TGTGCCAGCAGCCCCGGGGGGCCCTACGAGCAGTACTTC. The rearrangement links TRBV11-2 to TRBJ2-7; perhaps TRBD2 as D (7 bases). V was shortened by 5 bases and J by 2 bases, with 10 bases between the two germline ends. The germline CDR1 and CDR2 sequences are SGHAT and FQNNGV. The CDR3 sequence is 13 residues long.

The gene calls are TRBV9 and TRBJ1-2, with 9 bases matching TRBD1. Germline-derived CDR1 and CDR2 are SGDLS and YYNGEE. The CDR3 is made up of 15 amino acids. V shed 3 bases, J shed 5 bases, and the junction held 8 bases outside the gene matches. CDR3 protein: CASSATGGPVYGYTF. The CDR3 DNA follows: TGTGCCAGCAGCGCCACAGGGGGCCCTGTTTATGGCTACACCTTC. The full variable domain, its missing parts supplied by reference TRBV9 and TRBJ1-2, is DSGVTQTPKHLITATGQRVTLRCSPRSGDLSVYWYQQSLDQGLQFLIQYYNGEERAKGNILERFSAQQFPDLHSELNLSSLELGDSALYFCASSATGGPVYGYTFGSGTRLTVV.

V usage is TRBV29-1 and J usage is TRBJ2-2; D unclear. With 2 bases removed from V and 7 bases from J, the gap between germline ends came to 8 bases. The CDR3 has 12 residues. Germline CDR1 SQVTM, CDR2 ANQGSEA. The CDR3 DNA is TGCAGCGTTGAAAGTCTTGGCGGGGAGCTGTTTTTT. This translates into CSVESLGGELFF.

The rearrangement joins TRBV29-1 to TRBJ2-1; the match to TRBD2 covers 7 bases. Germline trimming cut 5 bases from V and 2 bases from J; bases unmatched to any gene: 12. The germline gives CDR1 SQVTM, CDR2 ANQGSEA. The CDR3 runs to 16 residues. The CDR3 is CSVRPGWGGTYNEQFF. The CDR3, as DNA: TGCAGCGTTAGGCCTGGCTGGGGGGGAACCTACAATGAGCAGTTCTTC.

This sequence joins TRBV9 and TRBJ2-3, with 9 positions matching TRBD2. Germline V lookup: CDR1 SGDLS, CDR2 YYNGEE. The CDR3 has 16 residues. Trimming took 3 bases from V and 0 from J; bases not matched to a gene: 5. The CDR3 bases are TGTGCCAGCAGCGAGAGCGGGGGGTCTAGCACAGATACGCAGTATTTT. Residues: CASSESGGSSTDTQYF.

The chain is built from TRBV4-1 and TRBJ1-1; D call uncertain. V lost 1 base and J lost 3, with 9 bases in between. The CDR3 runs to 14 residues. Per germline, CDR1 MGHRA and CDR2 YSYEKL. The CDR3 protein is CASSQVLFDTEAFF. The DNA of the CDR3 is TGCGCCAGCAGCCAAGTCCTATTTGACACTGAAGCTTTCTTT.

The CDR3 is CASTPGQGEAFF. CDR3 nucleotide sequence: TGCGCCAGCACCCCGGGACAGGGTGAAGCTTTCTTT. The rearrangement uses TRBV5-1 and TRBJ1-1, with 9 bases fitting TRBD1. The CDR3 loop spans 12 amino acids. J lost 7 bases, V lost 6 bases, and 4 bases had no gene match. Germline CDR1 and CDR2: SGHRS and YFSETQ. The full variable domain, rest sourced from reference TRBV5-1 and TRBJ1-1, is KAGVTQTPRYLIKTRGQQVTLSCSPISGHRSVSWYQQTPGQGLQFLFEYFSETQRNKGNFPGRFSGRQFSNSRSEMNVSTLELGDSALYLCASTPGQGEAFFGQGTRLTVV.

The genes are TRBV5-1 and TRBJ2-7; the D gene is possibly TRBD2 (5 bases). The germline V and J ends were trimmed by 2 bases and 4 bases, with 10 bases remaining between them. Germline loops: CDR1 SGHRS, CDR2 YFSETQ. This CDR3 is 13 amino acids long. The CDR3 sequence is CASSFLAGYEQYF. CDR3 nucleotides: TGCGCCAGCAGCTTTTTGGCGGGTTACGAGCAGTACTTC.